This entry lists 5 T cell receptor beta chains sequenced from one sample in a study of T cell clones after liver transplantation. TCRdb keeps only in-frame clones here, not all; method: immunoSEQ multiplex PCR. The repertoire holds about 75,000 clones, with 80% to 85% as singletons. The material was CD4+ T cells from blood, obtained roughly 50 months after liver transplant. The source of these receptors is a human patient who received a liver transplant. Some T cells may possibly be graft donor cells.

The rearrangement joins TRBV11-2 to TRBJ2-1, with 13 nucleotides matching TRBD2. CDR3 length equals 16 residues. CDR1 and CDR2 (germline): SGHAT, FQNNGV. The trim removed 3 bases at V and 8 bases at J, leaving 7 bases unmatched. This chain's CDR3 is CASSFETSGRYYEQFF. For the CDR3, the DNA is TGTGCCAGCAGCTTCGAGACTAGCGGGAGGTATTATGAGCAGTTCTTC. Full variable domain (remainder filled in from reference TRBV11-2 and TRBJ2-1): EAGVAQSPRYKIIEKRQSVAFWCNPISGHATLYWYQQILGQGPKLLIQFQNNGVVDDSQLPKDRFSAERLKGVDSTLKIQPAKLEDSAVYLCASSFETSGRYYEQFFGPGTRLTVL.

The chain combines TRBV6-4 with TRBJ2-3; D unresolved. From germline, CDR1 is MRHNA and CDR2 SNTAGT. Trimming removed 5 bases at V and 1 base at J, with 16 bases between. There are 16 residues in the CDR3. CDR3 nucleotide sequence: TGTGCCAGCAGTCAAATAAGCGAACCTGGCACAGATACGCAGTATTTT. This gives the protein CASSQISEPGTDTQYF.

This clone occurred once. The gene calls are TRBV5-6 and TRBJ2-5; no reliable D call. The germline V gene has CDR1 SGHDT and CDR2 YYEEEE. The CDR3 totals 13 residues. V was pared by 1 base and J by 1 base, with 5 bases between. CDR3 amino acids: CASSLPSQETQYF. In nucleotides, the CDR3 is TGTGCCAGCAGCTTGCCCAGCCAAGAGACCCAGTACTTC.

This chain links TRBV5-6 with TRBJ1-6; D unresolved. CDR3 length equals 14 residues. Germline V gives CDR1 SGHDT, CDR2 YYEEEE. Deletions cut 0 bases from V and 10 bases from J, with 11 bases between. The DNA of the CDR3 is TGTGCCAGCAGCTTGGTTTCGCCAGAATCACCCCTCCACTTT. Its protein product is CASSLVSPESPLHF.

This chain links TRBV6-1 with TRBJ2-5; possible D gene TRBD2, 5 bases. CDR1 is MNHNS, CDR2 SASEGT, per germline. V was clipped by 6 bases and J by 2 bases, with 10 bases between them. The CDR3 consists of 13 residues. The CDR3 sequence is CASRRRGQETQYF. The DNA of the CDR3 is TGTGCCAGCAGGAGACGGGGTCAAGAGACCCAGTACTTC.